This entry lists 5 T cell receptor beta chains sequenced from one sample in a study of chemoradiotherapy in HPV16-positive cancers. TCRdb's copy holds only in-frame clones and misses some; the assay was immunoSEQ multiplex PCR. The table includes fewer than 35,000 clones, over 90% detected once. The starting material was blood, obtained from a patient who underwent chemoradiotherapy. Every receptor here comes from a human donor with HPV-associated anogenital cancer.

The V call is TRBV11-2, the J call TRBJ1-2; possible D gene TRBD1, 5 bases. From germline, CDR1 is SGHAT and CDR2 FQNNGV. Trimming pared 2 bases from V and 7 bases from J, leaving 14 bases between. The CDR3 consists of 14 residues. CDR3 sequence reads: CASSLLGQGSGYTF. The CDR3 DNA follows: TGTGCCAGCAGCTTATTGGGGCAGGGAAGTGGCTACACCTTC.

V is TRBV4-2 and J is TRBJ2-6; possibly TRBD1 or TRBD2 for D (5 bases each). This CDR3 spans 17 amino acids. Trimming left V 3 bases short and J 1 base short, with 13 bases between. The germline V gene has CDR1 LGHNA and CDR2 YNFKEQ. The CDR3, as DNA: TGTGCCAGCAGCCACCCGACAGAGGGATCTGGGGCCAACGTCCTGACTTTC. This encodes CASSHPTEGSGANVLTF.

The V call is TRBV4-1, the J call TRBJ2-3; maybe TRBD1 (6 bases). Germline V gives CDR1 MGHRA, CDR2 YSYEKL. V was trimmed by 5 bases and J by 0 bases, leaving 15 bases between them. This CDR3 has 16 residues. The CDR3 DNA sequence: TGCGCCAGCAGCGAAGGGACAATCACTAGCACAGATACGCAGTATTTT. Protein: CASSEGTITSTDTQYF.

J is TRBJ2-1 and V is TRBV6-5; D unclear. With 6 bases removed from V and 2 bases from J, the gap between germline ends came to 5 bases. The CDR3 totals 12 residues. Germline V CDR1 and CDR2: MNHEY, SVGAGI. CDR3 nucleotide sequence: TGTGCCAGCAGGAGGACCTACAATGAGCAGTTCTTC. Amino acid sequence: CASRRTYNEQFF.

This chain connects TRBV27 to TRBJ2-7, with 9 nucleotides matching TRBD1. J was trimmed by 5 bases and V by 4 bases; bases with no gene match: 9. The length of the CDR3 is 15 residues. The germline CDR1 and CDR2 sequences are MNHEY and SMNVEV (reference sequence). The CDR3 DNA sequence: TGTGCCAGCAGTTCGTTACGGACAGGGGTGAACGAGCAGTACTTC. Translating it yields CASSSLRTGVNEQYF.